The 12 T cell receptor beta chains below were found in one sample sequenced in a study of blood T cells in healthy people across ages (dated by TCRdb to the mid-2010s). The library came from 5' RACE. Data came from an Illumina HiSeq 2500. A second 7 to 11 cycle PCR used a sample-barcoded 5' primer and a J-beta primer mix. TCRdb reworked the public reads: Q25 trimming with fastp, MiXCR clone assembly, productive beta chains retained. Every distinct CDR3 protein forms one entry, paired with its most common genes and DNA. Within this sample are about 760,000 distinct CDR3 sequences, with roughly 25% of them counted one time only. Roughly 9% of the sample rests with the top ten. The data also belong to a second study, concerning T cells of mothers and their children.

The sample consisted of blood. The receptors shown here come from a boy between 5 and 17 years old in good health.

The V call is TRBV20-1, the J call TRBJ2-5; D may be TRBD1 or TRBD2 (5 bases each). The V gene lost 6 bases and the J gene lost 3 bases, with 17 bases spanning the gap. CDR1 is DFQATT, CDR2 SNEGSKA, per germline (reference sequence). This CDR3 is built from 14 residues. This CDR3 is CSAHDRLGEETQYF. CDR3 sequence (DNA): TGCAGTGCCCACGACAGACTGGGGGAAGAGACCCAGTACTTC.

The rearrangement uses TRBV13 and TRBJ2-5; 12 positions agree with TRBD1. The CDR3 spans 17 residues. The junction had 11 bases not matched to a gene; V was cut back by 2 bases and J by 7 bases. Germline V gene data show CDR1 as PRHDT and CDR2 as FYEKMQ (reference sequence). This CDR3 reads CASSLIAGTGGRGTQYF. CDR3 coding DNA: TGTGCCAGCAGCTTAATCGCCGGGACAGGGGGCCGGGGGACCCAGTACTTC.

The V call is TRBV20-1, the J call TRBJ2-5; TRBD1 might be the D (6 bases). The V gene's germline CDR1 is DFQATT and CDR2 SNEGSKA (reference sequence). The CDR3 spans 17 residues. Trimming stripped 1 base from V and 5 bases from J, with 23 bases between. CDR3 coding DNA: TGCAGTGCTAGAGCAAGATGGGCAGGGACAAATAGCGAGACCCAGTACTTC. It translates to CSARARWAGTNSETQYF.

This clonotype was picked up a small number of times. CDR3 nucleotides: TGTGCCAGCAGCTGGATGATAGCGGGAGGGATCTACGAGCAGTACTTC. It codes for CASSWMIAGGIYEQYF. V is TRBV7-2 and J is TRBJ2-7; 11 bases align to TRBD2. The CDR3 covers 16 residues. Germline CDR1 reads SGHTA; CDR2 reads FQGNSA. With 4 bases clipped from V and 3 bases from J, the junction kept 8 bases outside the gene matches.

Here the CDR3 reads CASSQRDVSTDTQYF. The CDR3 DNA sequence: TGCGCCAGCAGCCAAAGGGATGTTAGCACAGATACGCAGTATTTT. The chain recombines TRBV4-3 with TRBJ2-3; no definite D call. Germline CDR1 reads LGHNA; CDR2 reads YSLEER. V was clipped by 2 bases and J by 0 bases, with 9 bases between them. The CDR3 loop spans 15 amino acids.

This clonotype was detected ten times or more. The CDR3 here is CSVRRIYRGGETQYF. DNA for the CDR3: TGCAGCGTACGCCGGATATACAGGGGGGGAGAGACCCAGTACTTC. The chain couples TRBV29-1 to TRBJ2-5; a possible D gene is TRBD1 (8 bases). V was clipped by 6 bases and J by 4 bases, with 21 bases between them. The germline V gene has CDR1 SQVTM and CDR2 ANQGSEA. This CDR3 has 15 amino acids.

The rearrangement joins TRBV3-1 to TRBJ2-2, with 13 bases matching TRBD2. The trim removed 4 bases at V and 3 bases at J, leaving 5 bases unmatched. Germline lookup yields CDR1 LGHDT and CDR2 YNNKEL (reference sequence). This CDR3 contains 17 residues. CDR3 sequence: CASSRTGLAGDTGELFF. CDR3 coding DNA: TGTGCCAGCAGCCGGACAGGACTAGCGGGAGACACCGGGGAGCTGTTTTTT.

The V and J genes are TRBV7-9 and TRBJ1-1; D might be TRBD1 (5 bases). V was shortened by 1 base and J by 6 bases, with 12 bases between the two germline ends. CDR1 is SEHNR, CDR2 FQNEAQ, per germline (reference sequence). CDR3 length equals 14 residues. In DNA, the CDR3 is TGTGCCAGCAGCTTAGGGTTGCAGACAGCTGAAGCTTTCTTT. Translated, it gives CASSLGLQTAEAFF.

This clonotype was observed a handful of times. CDR3 region: CASTSRGYYGYTF. The CDR3 nucleotides are TGTGCCAGCACCTCCAGGGGCTACTATGGCTACACCTTC. The V and J genes are TRBV27 and TRBJ1-2; the D gene is possibly TRBD1 (6 bases). V lost 7 bases and J 3 bases, leaving 12 bases between the germline ends. Germline CDR1 is MNHEY and CDR2 is SMNVEV (reference sequence). The CDR3 has 13 residues.

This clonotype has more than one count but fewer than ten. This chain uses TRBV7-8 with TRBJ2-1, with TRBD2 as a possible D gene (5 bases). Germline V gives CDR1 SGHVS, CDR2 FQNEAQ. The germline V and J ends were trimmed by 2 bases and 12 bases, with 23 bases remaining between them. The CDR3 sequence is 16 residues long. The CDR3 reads CASSLPDGVSGYGQFF. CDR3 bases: TGTGCCAGCAGCTTACCCGACGGGGTCTCCGGGTATGGGCAGTTCTTC. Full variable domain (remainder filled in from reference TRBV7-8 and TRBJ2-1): GAGVSQSPRYKVAKRGQDVALRCDPISGHVSLFWYQQALGQGPEFLTYFQNEAQLDKSGLPSDRFFAERPEGSVSTLKIQRTQQEDSAVYLCASSLPDGVSGYGQFFGPGTRLTVL.

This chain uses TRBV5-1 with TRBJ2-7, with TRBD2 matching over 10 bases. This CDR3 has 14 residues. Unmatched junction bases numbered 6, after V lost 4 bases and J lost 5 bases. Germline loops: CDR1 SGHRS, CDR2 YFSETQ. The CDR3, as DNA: TGCGCCAGCAGCGGTCTAGCGGGAGTAGACGAGCAGTACTTC. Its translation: CASSGLAGVDEQYF.

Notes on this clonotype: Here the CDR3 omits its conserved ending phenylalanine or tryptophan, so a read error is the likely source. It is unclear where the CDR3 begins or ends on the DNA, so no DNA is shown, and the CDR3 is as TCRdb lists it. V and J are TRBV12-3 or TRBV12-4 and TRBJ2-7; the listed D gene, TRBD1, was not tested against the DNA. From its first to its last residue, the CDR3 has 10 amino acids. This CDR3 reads CASSSDVRRP.